This TCR beta chain appears in the sequencing data of a study of T cell responses to AZD1222 COVID-19 vaccine. Assay used: immunoSEQ multiplex PCR; TCRdb lists only in-frame clones, some missing. The table has 140,000 to 150,000 clones, about 91% seen once; the top ten hold about 16%. Germline CDR1 and CDR2: MNHEY and SVGEGT. CDR3 length equals 19 residues. The V gene lost 0 bases and the J gene lost 5 bases, with 23 bases spanning the gap. This sequence was found in an adult in good health. Here the sequenced sample was peripheral blood, taken on day 0 of AZD1222 vaccination. The chain is built from TRBV6-2 or TRBV6-3 and TRBJ1-5; no firm D call. The CDR3 reads CASSYSKSEAGQRYQPQHF. The CDR3 DNA reads TGTGCCAGCAGTTACTCGAAAAGTGAAGCGGGCCAGCGTTATCAGCCCCAGCATTTT.